This TCR beta chain originates from a study of T cell changes during pregnancy in multiple sclerosis. Sequenced by immunoSEQ multiplex PCR; TCRdb stores in-frame clones only, minus some. Of some 80,000 clones detected, roughly nine tenths appear once; the ten largest clones hold 2.5% to 3%. The sequenced sample was peripheral blood, obtained in the first trimester of pregnancy. The sequence came from a female donor with multiple sclerosis, enrolled in a pregnancy study.

This CDR3 reads CAGRPTSGNTIYF. The CDR3 bases are TGTGCAGGCAGGCCGACCTCTGGAAACACCATATATTTT. The V gene is TRBV28, the J gene TRBJ1-3; D ambiguous. Germline loops: CDR1 MDHEN, CDR2 SYDVKM. The CDR3 contains 13 residues.